This is a list of T cell receptor beta chains from one sample in a study of T cell repertoires in cytomegalovirus infection. TCRdb analysed the reads with MiXCR anew, one entry per CDR3 protein. The sample includes about 450,000 distinct CDR3 sequences, roughly a third of them seen just once. The sequenced material came from PBMCs. The receptor set was obtained from a human donor in good health (CMV status not recorded). Some clones in this sample may be carry-over from other donors' samples. The CDR3 runs from the conserved cysteine through the conserved F or W. D genes are given only for firm matches. The size entry is marked missing in some rows and otherwise reads once, few, many or a size class.

j_gene,abundance,d_gene,v_gene,CDR3nt,CDR3aa
TRBJ1-6,.,.,TRBV7-8,TGTGCCAGCAGCTTATACAGGGATTCCTATAATTCACCCCTCCACTTT,CASSLYRDSYNSPLHF
TRBJ2-6,.,.,TRBV29-1,TGTAGCGTTGCAGGGGATAGCTCTGGGGCCAACGTCCTGACTTTC,CSVAGDSSGANVLTF
TRBJ1-5,.,.,TRBV12-3/TRBV12-4,TGTGCCAGCAGTTTAATCCAGGGCTATAGCAATCAGCCCCAGCATTTT,CASSLIQGYSNQPQHF
TRBJ2-3,many,TRBD2,TRBV7-8,TGTGCCAGCAGCTTCACTAGCGGGGGGCCAGATACGCAGTATTTT,CASSFTSGGPDTQYF
TRBJ1-2,.,TRBD1,TRBV20-1,TGCAGTGCTAGCCGACAGGGAGGCTACACCTTC,CSASRQGGYTF
TRBJ1-3,.,.,TRBV28,TGTGCCAGCGAGTGCGTACACACCATATATTTT,CASECVHTIYF
TRBJ2-5,.,.,TRBV5-4,TGTGCCAGCAGCTTCGGGGACGTGGGAGAGACCCAGTACTTC,CASSFGDVGETQYF
TRBJ1-5,.,.,TRBV20-1,TGCAGTGCTAGTTCGGGGGGCTCTCAGCCCCAGCATTTT,CSASSGGSQPQHF
TRBJ2-1,.,TRBD1,TRBV4-1,TGCGCCAGCAGCCAGACCGGGACAGGGGGTCAGAATGAGCAGTTCTTC,CASSQTGTGGQNEQFF
TRBJ1-4,.,.,TRBV4-1,TGCGCCAGCAGCCAGGGGGCGGGTGAAAAACTGTTTTTT,CASSQGAGEKLFF
TRBJ1-1,.,.,TRBV5-6,TGTGCCAGCAGCTGGGGGCCAGGGAACACTGAAGCTTTCTTT,CASSWGPGNTEAFF
TRBJ2-1,few,TRBD1,TRBV9,TGTGCCAGCAGCGCGAGGGACAGGCGGAGGGTCGGTGAGCAGTTCTTC,CASSARDRRRVGEQFF
TRBJ2-1,many,TRBD2,TRBV7-2,TGTGCCAGCAGCGGCGGGGGACTAGCGGGCACGGGGCCCTACAATGAGCAGTTCTTC,CASSGGGLAGTGPYNEQFF
TRBJ2-2,.,.,TRBV5-1,TGCGCCAGCAGCCTCTCGGAGGCGAACACCGGGGAGCTGTTTTTT,CASSLSEANTGELFF
TRBJ2-2,.,TRBD1,TRBV4-1,TGCGCCAGCAGCCAAGATGGACAGGGTTGGACCGGGGAGCTGTTTTTT,CASSQDGQGWTGELFF
TRBJ2-5,few,TRBD2,TRBV28,TGTGCCAGCAGGGAGACTAGCGGGGGTCTTCAAGAGACCCAGTACTTC,CASRETSGGLQETQYF
TRBJ2-7,.,TRBD1,TRBV19,TGTGCCAGTAGTATAGACCGGACAGGGGTCTACGCGCAGTACTTC,CASSIDRTGVYAQYF
TRBJ2-5,few,.,TRBV28,TGTGCCAGCAGTTTGACACCTTTCCAAGAGACCCAGTACTTC,CASSLTPFQETQYF
TRBJ2-5,few,.,TRBV12-5,TGTGCTAGTGGTTTGGAGTATCGTGGGACCCAGTACTTC,CASGLEYRGTQYF
TRBJ2-2,.,TRBD2,TRBV6-1,TGTGCCAGCAGTGAATTCGGACTACCCACCGCTAGCGGCACCGGGGAGCTGTTTTTT,CASSEFGLPTASGTGELFF
TRBJ2-7,.,.,TRBV9,TGTGCCAGCAGCGCCACCACCGGGACACCCCCCCCCGGGGGCTCCTACGAGCAGTACTTC,CASSATTGTPPPGGSYEQYF
TRBJ1-2,many,.,TRBV7-2,TGTGCCAGCAGCTTAAGTACCTATGGCTACACCTTC,CASSLSTYGYTF
TRBJ2-1,.,TRBD2,TRBV24-1,TGTGCCACCAGTGACCCGACCTTAAGCGGGGGGGACAATGAGCAGTTCTTC,CATSDPTLSGGDNEQFF
TRBJ2-5,.,TRBD2,TRBV24-1,TGTGCCACCAGTGATTTAGCCCGGGGGGAAGAGACCCAGTACTTC,CATSDLARGEETQYF
TRBJ1-1,few,.,TRBV6-1,TGTGCCAGCACCTTAACGGGGTTTAACACTGAAGCTTTCTTT,CASTLTGFNTEAFF
TRBJ2-3,few,TRBD1,TRBV7-8,TGTGCCAGCAGCCGACAGGGGGTACGAGATACGCAGTATTTT,CASSRQGVRDTQYF
TRBJ2-7,few,.,TRBV6-5,TGTGCCAGCAGTTACGGGGGGGCCGCATACGAGCAGTACTTC,CASSYGGAAYEQYF
TRBJ2-7,.,.,TRBV6-2/TRBV6-3,TGTGCCAGCAGTCCGAGGACAGGGACTACCTACGAGCAGTACTTC,CASSPRTGTTYEQYF
TRBJ2-1,few,TRBD2,TRBV7-9,TGTGCCAGCAGCACTTGGACTAGCGGGGAAGATGAGCAGTTCTTC,CASSTWTSGEDEQFF
TRBJ1-5,once,.,TRBV20-1,TGCAGTGCCAATTGGGGGTTTAGCAATCAGCCCCAGCATTTT,CSANWGFSNQPQHF
TRBJ2-5,many,.,TRBV7-7,TGTGCCAGCAGCCAGGACGTCCAAGAGACCCAGTACTTC,CASSQDVQETQYF
TRBJ1-3,many,.,TRBV12-3/TRBV12-4,TGTGCCAGCAGTTTTGACGGAATCTCTGGAAACACCATATATTTT,CASSFDGISGNTIYF
TRBJ1-2,.,.,TRBV11-2,TGTGCCAGCAGCTCACTGACGGGGGTCTCTGGCTACACCTTC,CASSSLTGVSGYTF
TRBJ2-3,few,TRBD2,TRBV4-3,TGCGCCAGCAGCCCAGGGGCGGGGGGCGCGCGCACAGATACGCAGTATTTT,CASSPGAGGARTDTQYF
TRBJ1-2,many,TRBD1,TRBV6-1,TGTGCCAGCAATCCCCGAACCGGGACAGGGGGTGGCTACACCTTC,CASNPRTGTGGGYTF